Listed below are T cell receptor beta chains from one sample, sequenced in a study of control samples from healthy donors and cancer patients. Clones were sequenced by immunoSEQ multiplex PCR, and TCRdb holds only the in-frame ones, with some missing. The table lists about 120,000 clones, approximately 94% of them singletons, with about 1.7% in the top ten. The sequenced material came from PBMCs. The receptors were sampled from a man aged 45-60 years with head and neck cancer. Both conserved end residues are part of each CDR3. D genes are given only for firm matches. Part of the rows lack a size; the others show once, few, many or a class for expanded clones.

clone_size,d_call,v_call,j_call,cdr3_nt,cdr3_aa
NA,TRBD1,TRBV5-3,TRBJ2-1,TGTGCCAGAAGCTTGGGGACAGGGTACAATGAGCAGTTCTTC,CARSLGTGYNEQFF
NA,TRBD1,TRBV11-2,TRBJ2-7,TGTGCCAGCAGCCAACAGGGGGGTACTTCCTACGAGCAGTACTTC,CASSQQGGTSYEQYF
NA,NA,TRBV18,TRBJ2-2,TGTGCCACCTCCTCGACTGCCTCGAACACCGGGGAGCTGTTTTTT,CATSSTASNTGELFF
NA,NA,TRBV14,TRBJ2-3,TGTGCCAGCAGCCCGAGCCTACTAGTCCCGGGGGCAGATACGCAGTATTTT,CASSPSLLVPGADTQYF
NA,TRBD2,TRBV7-2,TRBJ2-7,TGTGCCAGCAGCCCGCGGACAAGCGGGGGTGACGAGCAGTACTTC,CASSPRTSGGDEQYF
NA,NA,TRBV11-3,TRBJ2-3,TGTGCCAGCAGTCGGGATCCAGATACGCAGTATTTT,CASSRDPDTQYF
NA,NA,TRBV19,TRBJ1-5,TGTGCCAGTAGTACGCGGCGGAGTTTTAGCAATCAGCCCCAGCATTTT,CASSTRRSFSNQPQHF
NA,NA,TRBV3-1/TRBV3-2,TRBJ2-3,TGTGCCAGCAGCCTCGCAGATACGCAGTATTTT,CASSLADTQYF
NA,NA,TRBV7-9,TRBJ1-1,TGTGCCAGCAGCTTTTTCGCAGGGGCCACTGAAGCTTTCTTT,CASSFFAGATEAFF
NA,NA,TRBV7-2,TRBJ2-5,TGTGCCAGCAGCTTATCCCCCTCGGGGGAGACCCAGTACTTC,CASSLSPSGETQYF
NA,TRBD2,TRBV15,TRBJ2-2,TGTGCCACCAGCCTAGCGGGGGGGAACACCGGGGAGCTGTTTTTT,CATSLAGGNTGELFF
NA,NA,TRBV18,TRBJ2-5,TGTGCCAGCTCACCCCAAGAGACCCAGTACTTC,CASSPQETQYF
NA,TRBD1,TRBV30,TRBJ2-5,TGTGCCTCGGACAGGGGGGAGACCCAGTACTTC,CASDRGETQYF
NA,NA,TRBV19,TRBJ1-3,TGTGCCAGTAAACCCGGAAACTCTGGAAACACCATATATTTT,CASKPGNSGNTIYF
NA,NA,TRBV6-5,TRBJ1-5,TGTGCCAGCGAGGGGGTTTACGGGGAGCCCCAGCATTTT,CASEGVYGEPQHF
NA,TRBD1,TRBV9,TRBJ1-6,TGTGCCAGCAGCGATACAGGGGCGGGGAATTCACCCCTCCACTTT,CASSDTGAGNSPLHF
NA,NA,TRBV15,TRBJ2-7,TGTGCCACCAGCAGAGACCGGGACACAAACTCCTACGAGCAGTACTTC,CATSRDRDTNSYEQYF
NA,NA,TRBV25-1,TRBJ1-1,TGTGCCAGCAGGAATCTAGAGAACACTGAAGCTTTCTTT,CASRNLENTEAFF
once,TRBD1,TRBV5-4,TRBJ1-6,TGTGCCAGCAGCGTTACAGGGGGCGCTTATAATTCACCCCTCCACTTT,CASSVTGGAYNSPLHF
NA,NA,TRBV7-2,TRBJ1-5,TGTGCCAGCAGCTTAGCCCCGGGGCCAATTCAGCCCCAGCATTTT,CASSLAPGPIQPQHF
once,NA,TRBV12-3/TRBV12-4,TRBJ1-1,TGTGCCAGCAGTTTAAGTGCGAACACTGAAGCTTTCTTT,CASSLSANTEAFF
NA,NA,TRBV3-1/TRBV3-2,TRBJ2-5,TGTGCCAGCAGCCACCAGGGACTTCCTCAAGAGACCCAGTACTTC,CASSHQGLPQETQYF
NA,NA,TRBV7-2,TRBJ2-5,TGTGCCAGCAGCTCAGACAGACAAGAGACCCAGTACTTC,CASSSDRQETQYF
NA,NA,TRBV7-2,TRBJ2-3,TGTGCCAGCAGCTTTTGGGCCGCTACAGATACGCAGTATTTT,CASSFWAATDTQYF
NA,TRBD2,TRBV19,TRBJ2-2,TGTGCCAGTAGTATACGTAGCGGGCCGAACACCGGGGAGCTGTTTTTT,CASSIRSGPNTGELFF
NA,NA,TRBV7-3,TRBJ1-1,TGTGCCAGCAGCTTAGGGCGCGAAACTGAAGCTTTCTTT,CASSLGRETEAFF
NA,TRBD1,TRBV5-4,TRBJ1-1,TGTGCCAGCAGCTCCGGGACAGGGGGCATCACTGAAGCTTTCTTT,CASSSGTGGITEAFF
NA,TRBD2,TRBV7-2,TRBJ2-1,TGTGCCAGCAGCATCCCGCCCAGCGGGGGTTTAAATGAGCAGTTCTTC,CASSIPPSGGLNEQFF
once,NA,TRBV7-2,TRBJ2-7,TGTGCCAGCAGCCGCGCGCTCAGCTACGAGCAGTACTTC,CASSRALSYEQYF
once,NA,TRBV9,TRBJ2-7,TGTGCCAGCAGCCCCCGGGGGCTGGCCGAGCAGTACTTC,CASSPRGLAEQYF
NA,NA,TRBV7-3,TRBJ2-1,TGTGCCAGCAGCCCCGCCGGGATTTTCGACAATGAGCAGTTCTTC,CASSPAGIFDNEQFF
NA,NA,TRBV19,TRBJ1-2,TGTGCCAGCACCCGGACGGACTATGGCTACACCTTC,CASTRTDYGYTF
NA,TRBD2,TRBV7-2,TRBJ2-1,TGTGCCAGCAGCCCCCGGACTAGCTGGAGCTCCTACAATGAGCAGTTCTTC,CASSPRTSWSSYNEQFF
many,NA,TRBV11-2,TRBJ2-1,TGTGCCAGCAGCTCGTCACTAGAGCAGTTCTTC,CASSSSLEQFF
NA,NA,TRBV6-5,TRBJ2-2,TGTGCCAGCAGTTACGAAGGGACACGGGGGACCGGGGAGCTGTTTTTT,CASSYEGTRGTGELFF
NA,NA,TRBV18,TRBJ2-5,TGTGCCAGCTCAATCCAGGAGACCCAGTACTTC,CASSIQETQYF
NA,NA,TRBV9,TRBJ2-6,TGTGCCAGCAGCGTAGATAGAGTCTCTGGGGCCAACGTCCTGACTTTC,CASSVDRVSGANVLTF
NA,TRBD1,TRBV4-3,TRBJ1-2,TGCGCCAGCAGCCAAGATATGCAGGGGGCGTTCCTATATGGCTACACCTTC,CASSQDMQGAFLYGYTF
once,TRBD2,TRBV3-1/TRBV3-2,TRBJ2-4,TGTGCCAGCAGCCAAGAATTCCCTAGCGGGGGCATTCAGTACTTC,CASSQEFPSGGIQYF
NA,NA,TRBV12-3/TRBV12-4,TRBJ1-2,TGTGCCAGCCAGGGCGGGGGCTATGGCTACACCTTC,CASQGGGYGYTF
NA,NA,TRBV25-1,TRBJ2-3,TGTGCCAGCAGTGAATTAGGGGCCACAGATACGCAGTATTTT,CASSELGATDTQYF
NA,NA,TRBV2,TRBJ2-3,TGTGCCAGCACCGCTCTCGGGCGGGGAAGGGGCACAGATACGCAGTATTTT,CASTALGRGRGTDTQYF
NA,NA,TRBV19,TRBJ1-4,TGTGCCAGTAGAGGAAGGGCCGGGACTAATGAAAAACTGTTTTTT,CASRGRAGTNEKLFF
NA,NA,TRBV6-5,TRBJ1-2,TGTGCCAGCAGTTACTCGGCAGGGTTTAACTATGGCTACACCTTC,CASSYSAGFNYGYTF
NA,TRBD1,TRBV28,TRBJ2-1,TGTGCCAGCAGGGGACCGGGACAGGCTAACAATGAGCAGTTCTTC,CASRGPGQANNEQFF
NA,NA,TRBV27,TRBJ2-1,TGTGCCAGCAGTTTAGCGGCGAGCAATGAGCAGTTCTTC,CASSLAASNEQFF
few,TRBD2,TRBV6-4,TRBJ2-3,TGTGCCAGCAGTGACTCTAGCGGGGGGGCAGATACGCAGTATTTT,CASSDSSGGADTQYF
NA,NA,TRBV24-1,TRBJ2-1,TGTGCCACCAGTGGGGAACGAGGACACCCCAATGAGCAGTTCTTC,CATSGERGHPNEQFF
NA,NA,TRBV6-5,TRBJ1-4,TGTGCCAGCAGACAGGGTAGCAAGAATGAAAAACTGTTTTTT,CASRQGSKNEKLFF
once,NA,TRBV30,TRBJ1-1,TGTGCCTGGACTACCGGGGCTTTGAACACTGAAGCTTTCTTT,CAWTTGALNTEAFF
NA,NA,TRBV25-1,TRBJ2-5,TGTGCCAGCAGTGACCTATATGGGGGGGCAGGGGCAGAGACCCAGTACTTC,CASSDLYGGAGAETQYF
NA,NA,TRBV6-4,TRBJ1-5,TGTGCCAGCAGGCGTGGATACCTCAATCAGCCCCAGCATTTT,CASRRGYLNQPQHF
NA,TRBD1,TRBV10-3,TRBJ1-1,TGTGCCATCAGTCCCGGGACAGGGGGTGCTTTCTTT,CAISPGTGGAFF
NA,NA,TRBV4-2,TRBJ1-2,TGTGCCAGCAGCCAAGGTTTGGGCTACACCTTC,CASSQGLGYTF
NA,NA,TRBV19,TRBJ1-6,TGTGCCAGTAGCTCGAATTCACCCCTCCACTTT,CASSSNSPLHF